The present T cell receptor beta chain was sequenced within a study of T cells in Graves' hyperthyroidism and ophthalmopathy. RNA transcripts yielded amplified TCR beta CDR3 regions. In the first-round RT-PCR of the TCR CDR3, the HTBI primer set was used. One entry per CDR3 protein, called by TCRdb with MiXCR from the multiplex PCR reads. Found here are over 150,000 distinct CDR3 sequences, about a sixth of them singletons; the top ten hold around 48%. Deletions cut 7 bases from V and 6 bases from J, with 16 bases between. The CDR3 runs 14 residues. Germline V gene lookup returns CDR1 LNHDA and CDR2 SQIVND (reference sequence). This clonotype was counted between two and nine times.

The rearrangement joins TRBV19 to TRBJ1-5; D gene uncertain. The sequenced sample was blood. The TCR was taken from a woman between 50 and 59 years old with Graves' hyperthyroidism. The CDR3 DNA is TGTGCCAGTATAAAGGGTGGGGTAGGTCAGCCCCAGCATTTT. It is translated as CASIKGGVGQPQHF.